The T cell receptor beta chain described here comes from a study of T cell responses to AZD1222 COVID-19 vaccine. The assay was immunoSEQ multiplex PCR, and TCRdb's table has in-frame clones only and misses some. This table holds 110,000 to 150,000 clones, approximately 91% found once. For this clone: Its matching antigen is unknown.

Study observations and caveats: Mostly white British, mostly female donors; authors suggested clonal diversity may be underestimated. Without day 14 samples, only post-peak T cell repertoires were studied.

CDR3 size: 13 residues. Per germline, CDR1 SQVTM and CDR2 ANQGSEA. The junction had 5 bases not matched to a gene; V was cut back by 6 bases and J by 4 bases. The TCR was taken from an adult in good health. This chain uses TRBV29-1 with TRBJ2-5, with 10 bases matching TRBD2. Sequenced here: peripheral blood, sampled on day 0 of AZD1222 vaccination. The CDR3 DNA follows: TGCAGCGTAGCGGGAGGGTATAGAGAGACCCAGTACTTC. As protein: CSVAGGYRETQYF.